This T cell receptor beta chain was recorded in a study of blood T cell repertoires in COVID-19. The CDR3 is 14 residues long. Germline values: CDR1 SGHDN, CDR2 FVKESK. J was trimmed by 5 bases and V by 4 bases; bases with no gene match: 7. In the authors' methods: Reference gene primer amplification gave estimated nucleated cell counts. Using immunoSEQ multiplex PCR, the repertoire was profiled, and TCRdb retains in-frame clones only, with some absent. The V and J calls and the clone size are those of that table, but D and trimming were determined from the DNA. The sample holds 100,000 to 150,000 clones, roughly 92% seen once.

The TCR was taken from a man in his forties or fifties with COVID-19, enrolled during active disease. Sequenced input: peripheral blood. The rearrangement joins TRBV14 to TRBJ2-5; 7 positions agree with TRBD1. The DNA of the CDR3 is TGTGCCAGCAGCCCTCGACAGGGTTTGGAGACCCAGTACTTC. This sequence encodes CASSPRQGLETQYF.